This entry lists 10 T cell receptor beta chains sequenced from one sample in a study of T cell clonality in common variable immunodeficiency (dated by TCRdb to the mid-2010s). The library was prepared using the immunoSEQ multiplex PCR assay. What TCRdb holds here is the immuneACCESS table cut down to in-frame rearrangements. Part of the clones is not present; checked against another copy, under half of the missing clones reflect an unresolved V gene, and the others are unexplained. This sample includes 40,000 or so clones, and none of them was observed just once. Of the sample, approximately 3.6% is held by the ten largest clones. Specimen: peripheral blood mononuclear cells. Receptors were obtained from a person aged 18 to 70 in good health.

There are many counts of this clone. The missing CDR3 end, 3 residues past where the read stops, is filled in from the germline J gene. This sequence joins TRBV20-1 and TRBJ2-6; 12 positions agree with TRBD2. Trimming took 3 bases from V and 0 from J; bases not matched to a gene: 6. This CDR3 has 18 residues. Germline V gene lookup returns CDR1 DFQATT and CDR2 SNEGSKA (reference sequence). The part of the CDR3 DNA that was read is TGCAGTGCTAGTCCCCGGACTAGCGGGGCCTCTGGGGCCAACGTC. Protein: CSASPRTSGASGANV. The full CDR3 protein reads CSASPRTSGASGANVLTF.

This clone has ten or more counts. The read comes to an end 3 residues before the CDR3 does, leaving the germline J gene to fill in the end. The J gene is TRBJ1-1, the V gene TRBV29-1, with D perhaps matching TRBD1 (6 bases). V lost 4 bases, J lost 3 bases, and 15 bases lay in between. The CDR3 spans 14 residues. Germline V gene sequence: CDR1 SQVTM, CDR2 ANQGSEA. The sequenced CDR3 bases are TGCAGCGTTGGGCCTGCAACAGGGTACACTGAA. Translating gives CSVGPATGYTE. The entire CDR3 protein is CSVGPATGYTEAFF. The full variable domain, completed using reference TRBV29-1 and TRBJ1-1, is SAVISQKPSRDICQRGTSLTIQCQVDSQVTMMFWYRQQPGQSLTLIATANQGSEATYESGFVIDKFPISRPNLTFSTLTVSNMSPEDSSIYLCSVGPATGYTEAFFGQGTRLTVV.

This clone was recorded at least ten times. The read halts 3 residues ahead of the CDR3 end, with the missing end drawn from the germline J gene. The chain employs TRBV13 and TRBJ2-1, with 9 bases lining up with TRBD2. Germline CDR1 PRHDT, CDR2 FYEKMQ (reference sequence). The CDR3 totals 17 residues. J was trimmed by 4 bases and V by 3 bases; bases with no gene match: 10. This CDR3 reads CASSLRGSGGHYNEQFF. CDR3 DNA (partial): TGTGCCAGCAGCTTGAGGGGTAGCGGGGGCCATTACAATGAG.

This clone was seen only a few times. The read ends 3 residues before the CDR3 terminus; that terminus is restored from the germline J gene. This chain links TRBV19 with TRBJ2-7; 11 nucleotides agree with TRBD2. The CDR3 sequence is 13 residues long. Germline V CDR1 and CDR2: LNHDA, SQIVND (reference sequence). After removal of 10 bases from V and 3 bases from J, the junction contained 5 bases not matched to a gene. The part of the CDR3 DNA that was read is TGTGCCACCGGGACTAGCGGTGGCTACGAG. Its protein product is CATGTSGGYE. The whole CDR3 sequence is CATGTSGGYEQYF.

This clone has at least ten counts. The read ends 3 residues shy of where the CDR3 ends; the end is completed using the germline J gene. The chain joins TRBV11-3 to TRBJ1-6; D is unresolved. The germline V gene encodes CDR1 SGHNT and CDR2 YENEEA. V lost 0 bases to trimming and J lost 6 bases, with 3 bases between them. The CDR3 length is 13 residues. The CDR3 sequence: CASSLDRNSPLHF. Incomplete CDR3 DNA: TGTGCCAGCAGCTTAGATCGTAATTCACCC.

This clone was detected many times. CDR3 region: CASRLAGGSYEQYF. CDR3 DNA, as far as it was read: TGTGCCAGCAGGCTAGCGGGGGGCTCCTACGAG. V usage is TRBV13 and J usage is TRBJ2-7; 11 bases match TRBD2. The observed sequence ends 3 residues before the CDR3 terminus, with the missing tail filled in from the germline J gene. V lost 6 bases and J lost 0; bases outside the gene matches: 1. CDR3 length equals 14 residues. CDR1 and CDR2 from the germline V gene are PRHDT and FYEKMQ (reference sequence).

This clone was recorded many times. The read ends 3 residues shy of where the CDR3 ends; the end is completed using the germline J gene. This chain links TRBV20-1 with TRBJ1-5; 10 positions match TRBD1. CDR1 and CDR2 (germline): DFQATT, SNEGSKA (reference sequence). The CDR3 extends over 14 amino acids. Losses at the gene ends were 3 bases for V and 2 bases for J; bases not matched to a gene: 1. Here the CDR3 reads CSARDRGGNQPQHF. The covered CDR3 bases are TGCAGTGCTAGGGACAGGGGGGGCAATCAGCCC.

This clone occurred many times. The same CDR3 can be traced to other DNA sequences in this sample. CDR3 DNA, as far as it was read: TGTGCCTGGAGTGAGGGGATAGGGACAGGGGCCTACAGCTCTGGAAACACC. Translating it yields CAWSEGIGTGAYSSGNT. Given in full, the CDR3 is CAWSEGIGTGAYSSGNTIYF. The chain recombines TRBV30 with TRBJ1-3; 10 nucleotides line up with TRBD1. The sequenced fragment ends 3 residues before the CDR3 boundary, so the rest is inferred from the germline J gene. The germline V gene encodes CDR1 GTSNPN and CDR2 SVGIG (reference sequence). The CDR3 is 20 residues long. V trimming: 1 base; J trimming: 0 bases; junction bases outside the gene matches: 15.

This clone was detected only a few times. With the read ending 3 residues before the CDR3 end, the germline J gene is used to fill in that end. This chain joins TRBV11-2 and TRBJ1-1; D is unclear. The CDR3 has 12 amino acids. Germline assignment: CDR1 SGHAT and CDR2 FQNNGV. The CDR3 spells CASSLDLTWAFF. Incomplete CDR3 DNA: TGTGCCAGCAGCTTAGATCTGACATGG.

In this sample, this clone turned up many times. Coverage ceases 3 residues before the CDR3 finishes, and the germline J gene fills in the end. This chain links TRBV5-1 with TRBJ1-2; D gene uncertain. CDR3 length: 15 amino acids. In germline, CDR1 is SGHRS, CDR2 YFSETQ. V lost 4 bases and J 7 bases, leaving 20 bases between the germline ends. This CDR3 reads CASSPEEGRLFGYTF. The sequenced CDR3 bases are TGCGCCAGCAGCCCCGAGGAGGGCCGCCTCTTTGGC.